Given below is one T cell receptor beta chain in context. The data belong to a study of blood T cells in healthy people across ages. The use of a sample-barcoded 5' primer and a J-beta primer mix characterized a second PCR of roughly 6 to 12 cycles. TCRdb recomputed calls from the 5' RACE reads with MiXCR, one row per CDR3 protein. The sample lists some 940,000 distinct CDR3 sequences; roughly 29% were seen once. Germline lookup yields CDR1 MNHNY and CDR2 SVGAGI (reference sequence). This CDR3 spans 14 amino acids. Trimming cost V 7 bases and J 5 bases, with 17 bases left between them. The sample was also linked to a second study, of T cells of mothers and their children.

The rearrangement links TRBV6-6 to TRBJ1-1, with D possibly matching TRBD1 (6 bases). The receptor was derived from a woman aged 40 to 50 in good health. Sequenced material: blood. The CDR3 coding sequence is TGTGCCAGCACTTCAGGGACCAGGGGAACTGAAGCTTTCTTT. Protein: CASTSGTRGTEAFF.